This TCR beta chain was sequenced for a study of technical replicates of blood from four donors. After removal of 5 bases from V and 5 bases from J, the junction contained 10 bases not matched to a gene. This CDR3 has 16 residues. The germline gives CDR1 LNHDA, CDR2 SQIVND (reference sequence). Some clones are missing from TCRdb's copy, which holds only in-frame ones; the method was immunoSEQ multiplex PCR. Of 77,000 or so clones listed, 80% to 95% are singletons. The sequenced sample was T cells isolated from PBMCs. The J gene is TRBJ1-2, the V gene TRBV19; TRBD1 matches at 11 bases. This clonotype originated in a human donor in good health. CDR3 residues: CASSRTGGASFYGYTF. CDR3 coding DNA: TGTGCCAGTAGTCGGACAGGGGGCGCCTCTTTTTATGGCTACACCTTC.